This T cell receptor beta chain was captured in a study of cytomegalovirus exposure and HLA in healthy donors. Study-wide context: Out of fewer than 400 genotyped donors, less than 90% belonged to the Caucasian-associated ancestry cluster.

The germline V gene has CDR1 SGHRS and CDR2 YFSETQ. The CDR3 is made up of 16 amino acids. Losses at the gene ends were 4 bases for V and 6 bases for J; bases not matched to a gene: 12. The study's findings and limits: Later on, an analysis showed TCR association rates differing by HLA locus, with DRB1 the most and HLA-C the fewest. An apparent linkage of common viral pathogens to several of the most significant clusters emerged in a later analysis. Earlier results showed most TCR beta V segments being productive about 87% or about 30% of the time.

PCR was performed using 60 Vbeta and 13 Jbeta primers. Assay used: immunoSEQ multiplex PCR; TCRdb lists only in-frame clones, some missing. In all, the sample yields around 74,000 clones. Worth noting for this clone: Its matching antigen is unknown.

The rearrangement uses TRBV5-1 and TRBJ2-7, with TRBD2 matching 11 bases. The sequencing input was PBMCs. This clonotype was sampled from a man between 50 and 59 years old in good health and CMV-seropositive. CDR3 bases: TGCGCCAGCAGCCCCCCACTTACTAGCGGGAGAAGCGAGCAGTACTTC. Amino acids: CASSPPLTSGRSEQYF.